This TCR beta chain was recovered during a study of T-cell reconstitution after alpha-beta-depleted transplantation in children. Broader study findings: Expanded graft clones numbering several hundred reportedly gave rise to alpha-beta T cells about two months after transplant. Several patients had high TCRbeta diversity at day 60; it came from surviving recipient T cells and thymic progenitors. Newly generated T cells supplied most T-cell counts and diversity one year post-transplant.

Unique molecular identifiers were built into the TCRbeta library. TCRdb re-called the PCR reads through MiXCR, storing one row per CDR3 protein. The sample contains around 440,000 distinct CDR3 sequences, approximately 10% of which appear only once. The CDR3 is 19 amino acids. V gave up 6 bases and J gave up 0 bases, with 26 bases separating them. Of note for this clonotype: The target antigen is unknown.

The input for sequencing was PBMCs, taken before TCRalphabeta/CD19-depleted stem cell transplant. The rearrangement links TRBV12-3 or TRBV12-4 to TRBJ1-1; D gene uncertain. The sequence was collected from a child younger than 10 with inherited bone marrow failure, due to receive a stem cell transplant. CDR3 loop: CASSSRRVSGRSLNTEAFF. The CDR3, as DNA: TGTGCCAGCAGCTCTCGAAGGGTGTCTGGTCGATCGCTGAACACTGAAGCTTTCTTT.